The rows below give T cell receptor beta chains drawn from one sample of a study of shared clonotypes between healthy human individuals. The assay was immunoSEQ multiplex PCR, and TCRdb's table has in-frame clones only and misses some. The table shows approximately 590,000 clones, with over 95% occurring only once. The sequenced material came from naive CD8+ T cells sorted from blood. Receptor source: a woman in her 30s in good health. Each CDR3 is given with its conserved first and last residue.

j_call	v_call	cdr3_aa
TRBJ1-1	TRBV27	CASSFAPGTEAFF
TRBJ2-1	TRBV7-9	CASSGTGEQFF
TRBJ2-7	TRBV30	CAWTKGQTDYEQYF
TRBJ1-2	TRBV29-1	CSVEEGGGYTF
TRBJ2-5	TRBV28	CASSLDPDYFNFQETQYF
TRBJ2-3	TRBV27	CASSLMGGEDTQYF
TRBJ2-3	TRBV28	CASSLYSGTDTQYF
TRBJ1-1	TRBV6-5	CASSYSSGAEAFF
TRBJ1-1	TRBV4-1	CASSPGALNTEAFF
TRBJ2-3	TRBV6-5	CASTGGADTQYF
TRBJ1-1	TRBV13	CASSPGQGETEAFF
TRBJ2-7	TRBV5-1	CASSGPSSSYEQYF
TRBJ1-1	TRBV20-1	CSAFSGSEAFF
TRBJ2-6	TRBV2	CASSDIGSGANVLTF
TRBJ2-5	TRBV5-1	CASSEGLAGETQYF
TRBJ1-1	TRBV19	CASSAMDGGNTEAFF
TRBJ2-7	TRBV5-6	CASSYSAGFGEQYF
TRBJ1-2	TRBV10-2	CASSESSRTAAYTF
TRBJ2-7	TRBV30	CAWSVLGTRSDEQYF
TRBJ2-7	TRBV2	CASSEALRWGPGREQYF
TRBJ2-5	TRBV7-8	CASSWDRGWETQYF
TRBJ2-7	TRBV30	CAWSNRDRGYEQYF
TRBJ2-3	TRBV11-2	CASSLDLAGSTDTQYF
TRBJ2-7	TRBV27	CASSLWGGEQYF
TRBJ1-2	TRBV9	CASREEGGYTF
TRBJ2-7	TRBV6-6	CASSWTAGRSYEQYF
TRBJ2-2	TRBV7-9	CASRPDTAGELFF
TRBJ2-2	TRBV27	CASSFLQPNTGELFF
TRBJ2-2	TRBV7-9	CASSLPRHTGELFF
TRBJ1-6	TRBV19	CASSIPRGQEGSPLHF
TRBJ1-5	TRBV9	CASSVDEADQPQHF
TRBJ2-3	TRBV4-1	CASSLLQAGTDTQYF
TRBJ1-1	TRBV27	CASIQWGTEAFF
TRBJ1-1	TRBV19	CASSIAGGEAFF
TRBJ2-3	TRBV7-8	CASSFPGLAGEDTQYF
TRBJ1-5	TRBV5-6	CASSYGGGNNQPQHF
TRBJ2-1	TRBV11-2	CASSPTGGGNEQFF
TRBJ1-1	TRBV5-8	CASSLAVNTEAFF
TRBJ2-7	TRBV5-4	CASSPGLAGAFYEQYF
TRBJ2-1	TRBV29-1	CSARDGRAAYNEQFF
TRBJ2-3	TRBV10-2	CASSEVDTQYF
TRBJ2-7	TRBV19	CASSHPGQGPYEQYF
TRBJ1-2	TRBV13	CASSLGVGGVYGYTF